This is a list of T cell receptor beta chains from one sample in a study of cytomegalovirus exposure and HLA in healthy donors. Assay used: immunoSEQ multiplex PCR; TCRdb lists only in-frame clones, some missing. The data hold about 110,000 clones, with approximately 80% observed a single time. The source material was PBMCs. The receptors were sampled from a female donor in good health and CMV-seropositive. Both conserved end residues are part of each CDR3. D genes are given only for firm matches. The size entry is marked missing in some rows and otherwise reads once, few, many or a size class.

TRBJ2-6	NA	NA	TRBV6-6	TGTGCCAGCAGCTCCTTAGTCTCTGGGGCCAACGTCCTGACTTTC	CASSSLVSGANVLTF
TRBJ1-2	NA	medium-sized	TRBV19	TGTGCCAGTAGTATCCCAGGGAACGGCTACACCTTC	CASSIPGNGYTF
TRBJ2-7	TRBD1	NA	TRBV5-4	TGTGCCAGCAGTCTTCTAAGGACAGGGATAAACGAGCAGTACTTC	CASSLLRTGINEQYF
TRBJ2-7	NA	NA	TRBV6-6	TGTGCCAGCAGTCCGACAGCTTCCTACGAGCAGTACTTC	CASSPTASYEQYF
TRBJ2-7	TRBD2	NA	TRBV7-2	TGTGCCAGCAGCTCCCGGACTAGCGGGGTTTACTTC	CASSSRTSGVYF
TRBJ1-4	NA	NA	TRBV28	TGTGCCAGCAGCCTCCGTGGCGGCGCCGTAAATGAAAAACTGTTTTTT	CASSLRGGAVNEKLFF
TRBJ2-7	NA	NA	TRBV7-9	TGTGCCAGCAGCTTAGGGAGAACCGGACAGTCCTACGAGCAGTACTTC	CASSLGRTGQSYEQYF
TRBJ2-7	TRBD2	NA	TRBV28	TGTGCCAGCAGTGGCGGGCGGGGGGGGCTTTACGAGCAGTACTTC	CASSGGRGGLYEQYF
TRBJ2-5	TRBD2	NA	TRBV15	TGTGCCACCAGCAGAGAGCTAGCGGGAGCGATGACCCAGTACTTC	CATSRELAGAMTQYF
TRBJ2-7	NA	NA	TRBV7-2	TGTGCCAGCAGCCCGTCCTACGAGCAGTACTTC	CASSPSYEQYF
TRBJ2-7	TRBD2	NA	TRBV7-6	TGTGCCAGCAGCTCCGACGGGATACTAGCGGGGGCTGAGCAGTACTTC	CASSSDGILAGAEQYF
TRBJ1-1	NA	NA	TRBV28	TGTGCCAGCGTACCGTCACGTGGCAGGAACACTGAAGCTTTCTTT	CASVPSRGRNTEAFF
TRBJ1-1	NA	once	TRBV6-5	TGTGCCAGCAGTTACCTGACAGGTTCGGCTGAAGCTTTCTTT	CASSYLTGSAEAFF
TRBJ2-1	TRBD2	NA	TRBV5-1	TGCGCCAGCAGCCCCAGCGGGAGCGGCTACAATGAGCAGTTCTTC	CASSPSGSGYNEQFF
TRBJ2-7	TRBD2	NA	TRBV6-5	TGTGCCAGCAGTTACTCATCCACTAGCGGGGGCCACGAGCAGTACTTC	CASSYSSTSGGHEQYF
TRBJ1-5	NA	NA	TRBV1	TGCACCAGCAGCCAAGATCGTTGTATCAGGGGGGGCAATCAGCCCCAGCATTTT	CTSSQDRCIRGGNQPQHF
TRBJ2-5	TRBD1	NA	TRBV2	TGTGCCAGCAGAGCAAGGGACAGGGGGAGAGAGACCCAGTACTTC	CASRARDRGRETQYF
TRBJ2-7	TRBD2	once	TRBV6-5	TGTGCCAGCGGACTTACTAGCGGGATATCCTACGAGCAGTACTTC	CASGLTSGISYEQYF
TRBJ2-7	TRBD2	NA	TRBV30	TGTGCCTGGAGTGAGGGACTAGCGGGAGGCTACGAGCAGTACTTC	CAWSEGLAGGYEQYF
TRBJ1-4	NA	few	TRBV6-6	TGTGCCAGCAGTTCTCCGGACAGTGGAAGTCGGGGACTGTTTTTT	CASSSPDSGSRGLFF
TRBJ1-3	NA	NA	TRBV28	TGTGCCAGCAATTCCCCCGGGACACCAACTAACTCTGGAAACACCATATATTTT	CASNSPGTPTNSGNTIYF
TRBJ1-2	NA	NA	TRBV7-9	TGTGCCAGCAGCCCCTCTTACGGGAAATATGGCTACACCTTC	CASSPSYGKYGYTF
TRBJ2-5	TRBD1	NA	TRBV4-2	TGTGCCAGCAGCCAGTTCGACAGGGAACAAGCCGAGACCCAGTACTTC	CASSQFDREQAETQYF
TRBJ1-4	NA	NA	TRBV2	TGTGCCAGCATCCGGGAGGTGGCTAATGAAAAACTGTTTTTT	CASIREVANEKLFF
TRBJ2-5	TRBD1	once	TRBV7-9	TGTGCCAGCAGCGCTTCGGGACAGGGGGACGGGCAGTACTTC	CASSASGQGDGQYF
TRBJ2-6	NA	NA	TRBV7-2	TGTGCCAGCAGCTTAGTTGGTACAGTCTTCTCTGGGGCCAACGTCCTGACTTTC	CASSLVGTVFSGANVLTF
TRBJ2-1	TRBD1	NA	TRBV2	TGTGCCAGCAGTGTGGGGACAGGGATCTACAATGAGCAGTTCTTC	CASSVGTGIYNEQFF
TRBJ1-3	TRBD1	NA	TRBV9	TGTGCCAGCAGCGGACAGGGTGGAAACACCATATATTTT	CASSGQGGNTIYF
TRBJ2-7	TRBD1	NA	TRBV28	TGTGCCAGCAGTTCGCCCGGGACAGGGTATATCTACGAGCAGTACTTC	CASSSPGTGYIYEQYF
TRBJ2-3	NA	NA	TRBV7-7	TGTGCTAGCACCTCGAGGAGGTTGTTCACAGATACGCAGTATTTT	CASTSRRLFTDTQYF
TRBJ2-1	TRBD2	NA	TRBV2	TGTGCCAGCAGTCGGGAGGGCCCCTACAATGAGCAGTTCTTC	CASSREGPYNEQFF
TRBJ2-2	TRBD1	NA	TRBV18	TGTGCCAGCTCACCAACAGGGGGGAAAGCCGGGGAGCTGTTTTTT	CASSPTGGKAGELFF
TRBJ1-1	NA	NA	TRBV2	TGTGCCAGCAGTGTGTTTATGGCGAACACTGAAGCTTTCTTT	CASSVFMANTEAFF
TRBJ2-1	NA	NA	TRBV7-3	TGTGCCAGCAGCGCCATAGCGGTTAGCTCCTACAATGAGCAGTTCTTC	CASSAIAVSSYNEQFF
TRBJ2-7	NA	NA	TRBV9	TGTGCCAGCAGCCTCCGGGAACAACCCTACGAGCAGTACTTC	CASSLREQPYEQYF
TRBJ1-5	TRBD1	NA	TRBV7-2	TGTGCCAGCAGCCGCCGACAGGGTTTTGTACAGCCCCAGCATTTT	CASSRRQGFVQPQHF